This T cell receptor (beta chain) was identified in a study of blood T cell repertoires in COVID-19. Study-level background: Samples representing acute and convalescent COVID-19 were sourced from the United States, Italy and Spain. T cells, B-cell-depleted T cells, or PBMCs supplied cDNA or gDNA.

Profiled with immunoSEQ multiplex PCR; TCRdb holds only in-frame clones, not every one. The sample yields about 300,000 clones, approximately 84% seen once. All enrollees were about 18 to 89 years old and from roughly 26 US areas. This TCR was sampled from a man younger than 45 who had recovered from COVID-19. The sequencing sample was made of PBMCs or T cells enriched from blood (not recorded which).

CDR3 sequence: CASSSHRAVAKNIQYF. As DNA, the CDR3 is TGTGCCAGCAGCTCCCACAGGGCGGTAGCCAAAAACATTCAGTACTTC. This chain links TRBV11-3 with TRBJ2-4; D may be TRBD1 (6 bases). The V end lost 4 bases, the J end lost 0 bases, and 13 bases lay between the germline ends. The CDR3 sequence is 16 residues long. Germline lookup yields CDR1 SGHNT and CDR2 YENEEA. The whole variable domain, filled in from reference TRBV11-3 and TRBJ2-4, reads EAGVVQSPRYKIIEKKQPVAFWCNPISGHNTLYWYLQNLGQGPELLIRYENEEAVDDSQLPKDRFSAERLKGVDSTLKIQPAELGDSAVYLCASSSHRAVAKNIQYFGAGTRLSVL.